Here is one T cell receptor (beta chain) with its context. Antigen specificity is unknown. These data originate in a study of post-analysis software for immune sequencing data. Unique molecular identifiers featured in each of the TCR beta cDNA libraries. The source material, about 0.95 to 10 million T cells, gave rise to approximately 520,000 cDNA molecules. TCRdb fed the PCR reads into MiXCR, producing one record per CDR3 protein. Of 350,000 to 500,000 distinct CDR3 sequences listed, roughly 40% are singletons. The germline V gene encodes CDR1 LGHDT and CDR2 YNNKEL (reference sequence). This CDR3 region has 13 residues. Trimming pared 10 bases from V and 7 bases from J, leaving 20 bases between. Whole-study results and caveats: The F measure placed samples prepared in the same batch into strongly shared clusters. Patients carried 4 or 5 TRBV segments more frequently than controls did, and TRBV5-6, TRBV5-1 and TRBV20-1 were among them.

The receptor was isolated from a girl aged 2 to 9 with multiple sclerosis. The sequencing input was blood. V and J are TRBV3-1 and TRBJ2-7; D ambiguous. The CDR3, as DNA: TGTGCCACCGGACGGGCCTACTCAAGAGAGCAGTACTTC. Residues: CATGRAYSREQYF.